Listed here are 25 T cell receptor beta chains from one sample, sequenced in a study of T cell responses to AZD1222 COVID-19 vaccine. Method: immunoSEQ multiplex PCR; TCRdb's copy keeps in-frame clones and lacks some. This sample has about 110,000 clones, with approximately 85% found just once. Here the sequenced sample was peripheral blood, taken on day 0 of AZD1222 vaccination. These receptors originate from an adult in good health.

This clone appeared once. The V call is TRBV18, the J call TRBJ2-1; D possibly matches TRBD1 or TRBD2 (6 bases each). The CDR3 is 15 residues long. Trimming took 0 bases from V and 7 from J, leaving 13 bases between them. Per the germline V gene, CDR1 is KGHSH and CDR2 is LQKENI. The CDR3 sequence: CASSPPGGHGNEQFF. CDR3 coding DNA: TGTGCCAGCTCACCACCGGGGGGCCACGGTAATGAGCAGTTCTTC.

V gene TRBV19 combines with J gene TRBJ2-5; the D is unclear. This CDR3 spans 13 amino acids. With 6 bases removed from V and 2 bases from J, the gap between germline ends came to 10 bases. The germline V gene encodes CDR1 LNHDA and CDR2 SQIVND (reference sequence). DNA for the CDR3: TGTGCCAGTAGGGCTAGGGTGCAAGAGACCCAGTACTTC. Translating gives CASRARVQETQYF. The full variable domain, its missing parts supplied by reference TRBV19 and TRBJ2-5, is DGGITQSPKYLFRKEGQNVTLSCEQNLNHDAMYWYRQDPGQGLRLIYYSQIVNDFQKGDIAEGYSVSREKKESFPLTVTSAQKNPTAFYLCASRARVQETQYFGPGTRLLVL.

This clone was seen a few times. CDR3 protein: CASSLGFRGNTEAFF. The DNA for the CDR3 is TGTGCCAGCAGCTTGGGTTTCCGCGGTAACACTGAAGCTTTCTTT. This sequence joins TRBV5-5 and TRBJ1-1; D not resolved. Germline V gene data show CDR1 as SGHKS and CDR2 as YYEKEE (reference sequence). V dropped 0 bases and J dropped 2 bases, with 11 bases sitting between them. CDR3 length equals 15 residues.

This sequence joins TRBV28 and TRBJ2-1, with a weak D call TRBD2 (6 bases). The V end was cut by 5 bases, the J end by 5 bases, with 19 bases between. The CDR3 is made up of 16 amino acids. Germline V gives CDR1 MDHEN, CDR2 SYDVKM. The CDR3 spells CASSTPQRVNNNEQFF. CDR3 in DNA: TGTGCCAGCAGTACCCCCCAGCGGGTGAACAACAATGAGCAGTTCTTC. Supplemented by reference TRBV28 and TRBJ2-1, the full variable domain reads DVKVTQSSRYLVKRTGEKVFLECVQDMDHENMFWYRQDPGLGLRLIYFSYDVKMKEKGDIPEGYSVSREKKERFSLILESASTNQTSMYLCASSTPQRVNNNEQFFGPGTRLTVL.

V is TRBV5-1 and J is TRBJ2-7; D remains ambiguous. Between the trimmed V and J ends, which lost 1 base and 2 bases, there was a span of 7 bases. Germline V lookup: CDR1 SGHRS, CDR2 YFSETQ. The CDR3 consists of 13 residues. The CDR3 region is CASSLWVTYEQYF. The CDR3 DNA follows: TGCGCCAGCAGCTTGTGGGTTACCTACGAGCAGTACTTC.

This clone has more than one count but fewer than ten. The rearrangement uses TRBV6-2 or TRBV6-3 and TRBJ2-7; D unresolved. Trimming removed 6 bases from V and 2 bases from J, with 11 bases in between. CDR1 and CDR2 (germline): MNHEY, SVGEGT. CDR3 length: 13 residues. The CDR3, as DNA: TGTGCCAGCAGCCTAGGGTTCACCTACGAGCAGTACTTC. Amino acids: CASSLGFTYEQYF.

V gene TRBV13 combines with J gene TRBJ1-2, with 7 bases matching TRBD1. This CDR3 region has 14 residues. The trim removed 4 bases at V and 0 bases at J, leaving 2 bases unmatched. Germline V gene sequence: CDR1 PRHDT, CDR2 FYEKMQ (reference sequence). CDR3 coding DNA: TGTGCCAGCAGCTCCCAGGGGGCTAACTATGGCTACACCTTC. This sequence encodes CASSSQGANYGYTF. Together with reference TRBV13 and TRBJ1-2, the CDR3 gives the full variable domain: AAGVIQSPRHLIKEKRETATLKCYPIPRHDTVYWYQQGPGQDPQFLISFYEKMQSDKGSIPDRFSAQQFSDYHSELNMSSLELGDSALYFCASSSQGANYGYTFGSGTRLTVV.

The V gene is TRBV6-5, the J gene TRBJ1-5, with D hard to call. V lost 5 bases, J lost 2 bases, and 7 bases lay in between. Germline V CDR1 and CDR2: MNHEY, SVGAGI. The CDR3 consists of 13 residues. CDR3 sequence reads: CASSSLGNQPQHF. In nucleotides, the CDR3 is TGTGCCAGCAGTAGCTTGGGCAATCAGCCCCAGCATTTT.

This rearrangement joins TRBV6-5 to TRBJ1-5, with a possible D match to TRBD1 (5 bases). CDR1 and CDR2 from the germline V gene are MNHEY and SVGAGI. With 6 bases removed from V and 4 bases from J, the gap between germline ends came to 13 bases. The CDR3 runs 14 residues. The CDR3 loop is CASRGTGGNQPQHF. The CDR3 DNA reads as TGTGCCAGCAGAGGGACCGGTGGGAATCAGCCCCAGCATTTT.

The chain employs TRBV6-5 and TRBJ2-7; 9 nucleotides line up with TRBD1. With 8 bases clipped from V and 5 bases from J, the junction kept 10 bases outside the gene matches. CDR1 MNHEY and CDR2 SVGAGI come from the germline V gene. The CDR3 is made up of 14 amino acids. This chain's CDR3 is CASQGRDRVHEQYF. The CDR3 bases are TGTGCCAGCCAAGGTCGGGACAGGGTCCACGAGCAGTACTTC.

Worth noting for this clone: Other DNA sequences within the sample encode an identical CDR3. The chain joins TRBV12-3 or TRBV12-4 to TRBJ1-1; D possibly corresponds to TRBD1 (5 bases). The CDR3 is 13 amino acids. Trimming shortened V by 2 bases and J by 5 bases, and 9 bases separated the two germline ends. The CDR3 loop is CASSLKGNTEAFF. The CDR3 coding sequence is TGTGCCAGCAGTTTAAAGGGGAATACTGAAGCTTTCTTT.

This rearrangement joins TRBV10-1 to TRBJ1-4, with D uncertain. The CDR3 has 15 amino acids. V lost 7 bases and J 0 bases, leaving 12 bases between the germline ends. CDR1 and CDR2 (germline): WNHNN, SYGVQD (reference sequence). CDR3 DNA sequence: TGCGCCAGCACCTGGGGAGGTGCAACTAATGAAAAACTGTTTTTT. Translation gives CASTWGGATNEKLFF.

The rearrangement uses TRBV3-1 (or the pseudogene TRBV3-2) and TRBJ1-1, with 11 bases fitting TRBD1. Germline V gene data show CDR1 as LGHDT and CDR2 as YNNKEL (reference sequence). The CDR3 spans 16 residues. Trimming cost V 3 bases and J 3 bases; bases outside gene matches: 6. This chain's CDR3 is CASSQGTGGLDTEAFF. CDR3 sequence (DNA): TGTGCCAGCAGCCAGGGGACAGGGGGGTTGGACACTGAAGCTTTCTTT.

J is TRBJ2-7 and V is TRBV4-2; D gene ambiguous. The CDR3 sequence is 15 residues long. Germline CDR1 reads LGHNA; CDR2 reads YNFKEQ. Trimming pared 2 bases from V and 3 bases from J, leaving 14 bases between. This CDR3 reads CASSQRPGDFYEQYF. The CDR3 DNA is TGTGCCAGCAGCCAAAGGCCCGGAGACTTCTACGAGCAGTACTTC.

This chain joins TRBV10-3 and TRBJ2-2, with D maybe TRBD1 (6 bases). The germline gives CDR1 ENHRY, CDR2 SYGVKD. CDR3 length equals 15 residues. V lost 6 bases and J 4 bases, leaving 15 bases between the germline ends. The CDR3 coding sequence is TGTGCCATCAGCCCCGGGACCAGGGGCACCGGGGAGCTGTTTTTT. This encodes CAISPGTRGTGELFF.

This clone was counted a few times. This chain joins TRBV7-2 and TRBJ2-3; 12 nucleotides match TRBD2. Per the germline V gene, CDR1 is SGHTA and CDR2 is FQGNSA. V was pared by 5 bases and J by 6 bases, with 3 bases of the junction left unmatched. The CDR3 contains 14 residues. In DNA form, the CDR3 reads TGTGCCAGCAGCAAGGGACTAGCGGGTGATACGCAGTATTTT. Protein sequence: CASSKGLAGDTQYF.

J is TRBJ1-6 and V is TRBV11-3; no clear D. Germline lookup yields CDR1 SGHNT and CDR2 YENEEA. V dropped 8 bases and J dropped 10 bases, with 15 bases sitting between them. The CDR3 has 13 amino acids. The CDR3 region is CASGKGGVSPLHF. DNA of the CDR3: TGTGCCAGCGGCAAGGGTGGGGTGTCACCCCTCCACTTT.

This chain connects TRBV9 to TRBJ1-1, with 9 bases aligning to TRBD1. CDR1 is SGDLS, CDR2 YYNGEE, per germline. V dropped 1 base and J dropped 10; count of bases not matched to a gene: 11. CDR3 length: 15 residues. The CDR3 DNA follows: TGTGCCAGCAGCGTACGATCCGGGACAGGGCGAACAGCTTTCTTT. It encodes CASSVRSGTGRTAFF.

This CDR3 is CASRSWNTEAFF. CDR3 nucleotides: TGTGCCAGCAGGTCATGGAACACTGAAGCTTTCTTT. The rearrangement uses TRBV6-5 and TRBJ1-1; D ambiguous. The CDR3 is 12 amino acids. Germline CDR1 is MNHEY and CDR2 is SVGAGI. The V end was cut by 6 bases, the J end by 1 base, with 6 bases between.

The chain has TRBV5-6 and TRBJ2-2; D not resolved. CDR3 length: 16 residues. The V and J ends lost 6 bases and 0 bases respectively, with 15 bases between them. Germline assignment: CDR1 SGHDT and CDR2 YYEEEE. This CDR3 is CASTPSRASNTGELFF. The CDR3 bases are TGTGCCAGCACCCCAAGTAGGGCCTCGAACACCGGGGAGCTGTTTTTT.

V and J are TRBV4-1 and TRBJ2-7, with D hard to call. CDR1 MGHRA and CDR2 YSYEKL come from the germline V gene. V was trimmed by 1 base and J by 2 bases, leaving 9 bases between them. CDR3 size: 14 residues. The CDR3 region has the DNA TGCGCCAGCAGCCAAGTAACCGGCCCCTACGAGCAGTACTTC. Translating it yields CASSQVTGPYEQYF.

The rearrangement uses TRBV28 and TRBJ1-1; D is unclear. CDR1 MDHEN and CDR2 SYDVKM come from the germline V gene. The V gene lost 2 bases and the J gene lost 1 base, with 8 bases spanning the gap. The CDR3 extends over 14 amino acids. CDR3 region: CASSLSDPNTEAFF. The CDR3 bases are TGTGCCAGCAGTTTAAGCGACCCGAACACTGAAGCTTTCTTT. Supplemented by reference TRBV28 and TRBJ1-1, the full variable domain reads DVKVTQSSRYLVKRTGEKVFLECVQDMDHENMFWYRQDPGLGLRLIYFSYDVKMKEKGDIPEGYSVSREKKERFSLILESASTNQTSMYLCASSLSDPNTEAFFGQGTRLTVV.

The chain couples TRBV7-9 to TRBJ1-2; D gene ambiguous. CDR1 is SEHNR, CDR2 FQNEAQ, per germline (reference sequence). The CDR3 is 15 residues long. V lost 7 bases and J lost 2, with 17 bases in between. CDR3 in amino acids: CASNPSSSRNYGYTF. Written as DNA, the CDR3 is TGTGCCAGCAACCCAAGTTCCAGCAGAAACTATGGCTACACCTTC.

The V gene is TRBV19, the J gene TRBJ1-5; D may be TRBD1 (6 bases). The germline V gene has CDR1 LNHDA and CDR2 SQIVND (reference sequence). The CDR3 spans 13 residues. V shed 7 bases and J shed 4 bases, with 11 bases lying between them. Here the CDR3 DNA reads TGTGCCAGTAATGACAGGCAAAATCAGCCCCAGCATTTT. This encodes CASNDRQNQPQHF.

The V gene is TRBV19, the J gene TRBJ2-1; 7 nucleotides align to TRBD2. CDR1 is LNHDA, CDR2 SQIVND, per germline (reference sequence). The CDR3 loop spans 14 amino acids. With 4 bases clipped from V and 4 bases from J, the junction kept 4 bases outside the gene matches. The CDR3 DNA reads TGTGCCAGTAGTAGGCAGGGAGGGTACAATGAGCAGTTCTTC. Encoded protein: CASSRQGGYNEQFF. Using reference TRBV19 and TRBJ2-1 for the parts outside the CDR3, the full variable domain is DGGITQSPKYLFRKEGQNVTLSCEQNLNHDAMYWYRQDPGQGLRLIYYSQIVNDFQKGDIAEGYSVSREKKESFPLTVTSAQKNPTAFYLCASSRQGGYNEQFFGPGTRLTVL.